This T cell receptor beta chain was recovered during a study of shared clonotypes between healthy human individuals. Overall study findings and caveats: Sampling covered blood only; tissue repertoires likely differ.

The count of this clone is one. Antigen: not known. Only in-frame clones appear in the TCRdb table, and some are missing; sequencing was by immunoSEQ multiplex PCR. The sample holds around 320,000 clones, around nine tenths seen once. Trimming cost V 5 bases and J 8 bases, with 9 bases left between them. The CDR3 consists of 12 residues. Germline V gene sequence: CDR1 SGHAT, CDR2 FQNNGV. J is TRBJ2-2 and V is TRBV11-2; no clear D gene. The receptor comes from a man aged 18 to 29 in good health. The sample taken for sequencing was memory CD8+ T cells sorted from blood. Subset: CD45RO+ cells pooled with CCR7-negative TemRA cells. CDR3 sequence (DNA): TGTGCCAGCAGCGCCGACCAGGGGGAGCTGTTTTTT. Amino acid sequence: CASSADQGELFF.